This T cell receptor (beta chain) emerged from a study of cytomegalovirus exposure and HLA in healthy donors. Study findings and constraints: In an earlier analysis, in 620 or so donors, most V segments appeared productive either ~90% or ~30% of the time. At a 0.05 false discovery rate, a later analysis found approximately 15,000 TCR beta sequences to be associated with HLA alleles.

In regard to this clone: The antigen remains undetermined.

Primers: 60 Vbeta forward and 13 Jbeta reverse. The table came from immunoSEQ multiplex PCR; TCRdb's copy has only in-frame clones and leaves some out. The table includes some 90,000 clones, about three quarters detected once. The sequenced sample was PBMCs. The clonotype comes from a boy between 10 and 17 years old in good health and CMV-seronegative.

CDR3 in DNA: TGTGCCAGCTCGGACCGGGACAGGGGTAATCAGCCCCAGCATTTT. It yields the protein CASSDRDRGNQPQHF. This rearrangement joins TRBV18 to TRBJ1-5; TRBD1 aligns across 10 bases. The junction had 6 bases not matched to a gene; V was cut back by 6 bases and J by 4 bases. The CDR3 consists of 15 residues. Germline V gene lookup returns CDR1 KGHSH and CDR2 LQKENI.